Below, 20 T cell receptor beta chains from the same sample are listed, as sequenced in a study of graft-versus-host responses after intestinal transplantation. Lamina propria and intraepithelial lymphocytes were released by processing graft tissue. Profiling relied on immunoSEQ multiplex PCR, and the TCRdb table lists in-frame clones only, not all of them. The sample lists under 4,000 clones, about 79% occurring once. The input for sequencing was ileum tissue, taken approximately 18 and 21 days after intestinal transplantation. The receptor set was obtained from a human patient who received an intestinal transplant, so some T cells may come from the graft donor.

V is TRBV6-1 and J is TRBJ1-4, with D uncertain. Trimming removed 2 bases from V and 5 bases from J, with 6 bases in between. The germline gives CDR1 MNHNS, CDR2 SASEGT. The CDR3 consists of 13 residues. The CDR3 is CASSEQENEKLFF. Here the CDR3 DNA reads TGTGCCAGCAGTGAACAGGAAAATGAAAAACTGTTTTTT.

The chain couples TRBV7-9 to TRBJ2-3; 8 bases agree with TRBD2. Per germline, CDR1 SEHNR and CDR2 FQNEAQ (reference sequence). J gave up 2 bases and V 5 bases, and 9 bases lay outside the gene matches. The CDR3 spans 16 residues. DNA for the CDR3: TGTGCCAGCAGCCCACCAACGGGGGGGAACACAGATACGCAGTATTTT. It encodes CASSPPTGGNTDTQYF. Drawing the rest from reference TRBV7-9 and TRBJ2-3, the complete variable domain is DTGVSQNPRHKITKRGQNVTFRCDPISEHNRLYWYRQTLGQGPEFLTYFQNEAQLEKSRLLSDRFSAERPKGSFSTLEIQRTEQGDSAMYLCASSPPTGGNTDTQYFGPGTRLTVL.

The chain carries TRBV6-5 and TRBJ2-4; 9 nucleotides line up with TRBD1. This CDR3 spans 14 amino acids. J gave up 5 bases and V 6 bases, and 5 bases lay outside the gene matches. From germline, CDR1 is MNHEY and CDR2 SVGAGI. In DNA, the CDR3 is TGTGCCAGCAGCCCGGACAGGGGTCAAAACATTCAGTACTTC. Protein: CASSPDRGQNIQYF.

CDR3 nucleotides: TGTGCCAGCAGTAAGAGGACAGGGCCAAGGGGATATAACACTGAAGCTTTCTTT. This encodes CASSKRTGPRGYNTEAFF. The chain carries TRBV28 and TRBJ1-1, with 8 bases lining up with TRBD1. The CDR3 runs 18 residues. The junction had 16 bases not matched to a gene; V was cut back by 5 bases and J by 2 bases. Germline V CDR1 and CDR2: MDHEN, SYDVKM.

The rearrangement links TRBV16 to TRBJ2-7; D not certain. Germline CDR1 and CDR2: KGHSY and FQNENV. The V end lost 4 bases, the J end lost 0 bases, and 19 bases lay between the germline ends. The CDR3 sequence is 17 residues long. The CDR3 bases are TGTGCCAGCAGCCCACGGCTGACCACCTATTTCTCCTACGAGCAGTACTTC. It codes for CASSPRLTTYFSYEQYF.

The chain carries TRBV2 and TRBJ1-2, with 7 bases matching TRBD1. V shed 2 bases and J 5 bases; nucleotides not matched to a gene: 5. Germline CDR1 and CDR2: SNHLY and FYNNEI. The CDR3 runs to 14 residues. The CDR3 region has the DNA TGTGCCAGCAGTGAAAGTACAGGGGTATATGGCTACACCTTC. The encoded protein is CASSESTGVYGYTF.

A single count supports this clone. The chain employs TRBV15 and TRBJ2-2, with 10 bases lining up with TRBD1. The V gene end was trimmed by 2 bases and the J gene end by 3 bases; junction bases not matched to a gene: 3. CDR3 length: 16 amino acids. Germline V lookup: CDR1 LNHNV, CDR2 YYDKDF (reference sequence). CDR3: CATSRLGTGDTGELFF. In nucleotides, the CDR3 is TGTGCCACCAGCAGATTAGGGACAGGGGACACCGGGGAGCTGTTTTTT.

This rearrangement joins TRBV6-5 to TRBJ1-1, with D unresolved. The V end lost 7 bases, the J end lost 1 base, and 16 bases lay between the germline ends. CDR3 length equals 15 residues. The germline V gene has CDR1 MNHEY and CDR2 SVGAGI. CDR3 sequence reads: CASNPAGGPNTEAFF. The CDR3 DNA reads TGTGCCAGCAATCCCGCGGGAGGGCCGAACACTGAAGCTTTCTTT.

J is TRBJ2-1 and V is TRBV5-1, with 16 nucleotides matching TRBD2. Germline V gives CDR1 SGHRS, CDR2 YFSETQ. The ends lost 4 bases at V and 7 bases at J; junction bases unmatched: 11. The CDR3 has 18 residues. The CDR3 is CASSPGTSGGVFGNEQFF. In DNA, the CDR3 is TGCGCCAGCAGCCCGGGGACTAGCGGGGGGGTCTTTGGAAATGAGCAGTTCTTC.

The chain joins TRBV6-1 to TRBJ2-3; 9 nucleotides line up with TRBD1. The J segment lost 1 base and the V segment lost 0 bases, leaving 8 bases of the junction unmatched. CDR1 and CDR2 from the germline V gene are MNHNS and SASEGT. The CDR3 loop spans 18 amino acids. CDR3 in amino acids: CASSEAWTGAVGTDTQYF. The CDR3 bases are TGTGCCAGCAGTGAAGCGTGGACAGGGGCCGTGGGCACAGATACGCAGTATTTT.

This clone was detected a few times. This chain connects TRBV30 to TRBJ2-7; the D gene is possibly TRBD2 (6 bases). Trimming removed 2 bases from V and 7 bases from J, with 9 bases in between. This CDR3 region has 11 residues. From germline, CDR1 is GTSNPN and CDR2 SVGIG (reference sequence). The CDR3 DNA is TGTGCCTGGAGTCGGGCGGGGGAGCAGTACTTC. As protein: CAWSRAGEQYF.

The rearrangement uses TRBV11-2 and TRBJ2-3; 8 bases line up with TRBD2. The germline gives CDR1 SGHAT, CDR2 FQNNGV. The trim removed 3 bases at V and 2 bases at J, leaving 1 base unmatched. The CDR3 covers 14 residues. The CDR3 DNA follows: TGTGCCAGCAGCTTGCGGGGGGTCACAGATACGCAGTATTTT. This gives the protein CASSLRGVTDTQYF.

The chain uses TRBV18 and TRBJ1-2; 8 bases fit TRBD1. The CDR3 has 17 residues. In germline, CDR1 is KGHSH, CDR2 LQKENI. The V gene end was trimmed by 3 bases and the J gene end by 6 bases; junction bases not matched to a gene: 15. The DNA of the CDR3 is TGTGCCAGCTCACCGAGTAGGGGCAGGGGGCGGATAAATGGCTACACCTTC. Protein sequence: CASSPSRGRGRINGYTF.

The chain joins TRBV29-1 to TRBJ1-1; D remains ambiguous. This CDR3 is built from 15 residues. Deletions cut 5 bases from V and 1 base from J, with 17 bases between. CDR1 is SQVTM, CDR2 ANQGSEA, per germline. Here the CDR3 DNA reads TGCAGCGTTTCTGGGCACCCTGAACGGAACACTGAAGCTTTCTTT. Amino acids: CSVSGHPERNTEAFF.

The chain recombines TRBV9 with TRBJ2-7; 8 bases are shared with TRBD2. V lost 2 bases, J lost 3 bases, and 7 bases stayed unmatched. Germline V lookup: CDR1 SGDLS, CDR2 YYNGEE. The CDR3 loop spans 15 amino acids. Here the CDR3 reads CASSVDSGLVYEQYF. CDR3 DNA sequence: TGTGCCAGCAGCGTTGATTCGGGACTAGTCTACGAGCAGTACTTC.

The chain joins TRBV5-4 to TRBJ1-6; D may be TRBD1 (6 bases). V was trimmed by 4 bases and J by 1 base, leaving 9 bases between them. Germline V CDR1 and CDR2: SGHNT, YYREEE (reference sequence). The CDR3 spans 15 residues. CDR3 coding DNA: TGTGCCAGCAGCGCAGGGGATTCCTATAATTCACCCCTCCACTTT. Its protein is CASSAGDSYNSPLHF.

J is TRBJ1-3 and V is TRBV18; D is undetermined. The CDR3 contains 12 residues. The germline CDR1 and CDR2 sequences are KGHSH and LQKENI. Trimming cost V 1 base and J 7 bases, with 5 bases left between them. The CDR3 DNA sequence: TGTGCCAGCTCACCACAGACCAACACCATATATTTT. Translation gives CASSPQTNTIYF.

This chain connects TRBV18 to TRBJ2-2; 7 bases match TRBD1. This CDR3 spans 15 amino acids. The junction had 3 bases not matched to a gene; V was cut back by 3 bases and J by 2 bases. Germline V gene data show CDR1 as KGHSH and CDR2 as LQKENI. DNA for the CDR3: TGTGCCAGCTCACCGAACAGGGGAAACACCGGGGAGCTGTTTTTT. Protein product: CASSPNRGNTGELFF.

V gene TRBV7-9 combines with J gene TRBJ2-1; D remains unclear. The length of the CDR3 is 13 residues. V gave up 2 bases and J gave up 6 bases, with 8 bases separating them. Germline CDR1 reads SEHNR; CDR2 reads FQNEAQ (reference sequence). DNA for the CDR3: TGTGCCAGCAGCTTACGGGCAAGCAATGAGCAGTTCTTC. Amino acid sequence: CASSLRASNEQFF.

The CDR3 spells CASSPQAVAKNIQYF. In DNA form, the CDR3 reads TGCGCCAGCAGCCCCCAGGCGGTAGCCAAAAACATTCAGTACTTC. The chain employs TRBV5-1 and TRBJ2-4; D is unresolved. V was clipped by 4 bases and J by 0 bases, with 11 bases between them. The CDR3 length is 15 residues. Germline V gives CDR1 SGHRS, CDR2 YFSETQ.